This TCR beta chain was found in a study of early T cells in non-severe SARS-CoV-2 infection. Across the whole study: Bulk RNA taken from unsorted whole blood was sequenced, leaving chains unpaired.

Researchers attached unique molecular identifiers to individual cDNA molecules. TCRdb re-called the 5' RACE reads with MiXCR, one entry per CDR3 protein. The table shows under 65,000 distinct CDR3 sequences, with roughly 12% occurring only once. This CDR3 contains 15 residues. Germline V gene lookup returns CDR1 KGHDR and CDR2 SFDVKD. V was cut by 0 bases and J by 1 base, with 8 bases left in between. In its sample, this clonotype was seen a few times. Sequencing was carried out using whole blood. The J gene is TRBJ2-5, the V gene TRBV24-1; D possibly corresponds to TRBD2 (7 bases). This sequence originates from an adult who was a healthcare worker with PCR-confirmed SARS-CoV-2 infection or an uninfected control (not recorded which). The chain's CDR3 is CATSDLRGAQETQYF. CDR3 coding DNA: TGTGCCACCAGTGATTTGCGGGGGGCCCAAGAGACCCAGTACTTC.